These T cell receptor beta chains were read from a single sample in a study of long-term antiretroviral therapy in people with HIV. Only in-frame clones appear in the TCRdb table, and some are missing; sequencing was by immunoSEQ multiplex PCR. The data hold roughly 24,000 clones, with 85% observed a single time. The sequencing used unsorted PBMCs, collected about 5 years after starting antiretroviral therapy. Source of these receptors: a man aged 40-50 years with HIV. CDR3s include the opening cysteine and the closing phenylalanine or tryptophan. A D gene is named only where the DNA matches it firmly. A clone size is listed for some rows: how often the clone was seen (once, few, many), or a class if it is expanded.

size: -; V: TRBV27; D: TRBD2; J: TRBJ2-7; CDR3: CASSPAGLARYEQYF; DNA: TGTGCCAGCAGTCCCGCGGGACTAGCAAGGTACGAGCAGTACTTC
size: -; V: TRBV7-9; D: TRBD2; J: TRBJ2-5; CDR3: CASSLARASGEETQYF; DNA: TGTGCCAGCAGCTTAGCAAGGGCTAGCGGGGAAGAGACCCAGTACTTC
size: -; V: TRBV7-9; D: TRBD1; J: TRBJ1-5; CDR3: CASSSTGVFGQPQHF; DNA: TGTGCCAGCAGCTCGACAGGGGTATTCGGTCAGCCCCAGCATTTT
size: -; V: TRBV19; D: TRBD1; J: TRBJ2-7; CDR3: CASSNQGVGEQYF; DNA: TGTGCCAGTAGTAACCAGGGGGTGGGCGAGCAGTACTTC
size: -; V: TRBV6-4; D: -; J: TRBJ2-7; CDR3: CASSEYENYEQYF; DNA: TGTGCCAGCAGTGAGTACGAGAACTACGAGCAGTACTTC
size: -; V: TRBV7-6; D: -; J: TRBJ1-4; CDR3: CASSLEGPGGKLFF; DNA: TGTGCCAGCAGCCTAGAGGGTCCGGGAGGAAAACTGTTTTTT
size: -; V: TRBV9; D: TRBD1; J: TRBJ1-6; CDR3: CASSVTGDNSPLHF; DNA: TGTGCCAGCAGCGTGACAGGGGATAATTCACCCCTCCACTTT
size: -; V: TRBV28; D: TRBD2; J: TRBJ2-7; CDR3: CASSPGWLAGTNSYEQYF; DNA: TGTGCCAGCAGCCCGGGATGGCTAGCGGGTACGAACTCCTACGAGCAGTACTTC
size: -; V: TRBV30; D: -; J: TRBJ1-1; CDR3: CAWAYSTVSEAFF; DNA: TGTGCCTGGGCCTATTCGACAGTTTCAGAAGCTTTCTTT
size: -; V: TRBV5-1; D: -; J: TRBJ2-3; CDR3: CASSLGQGGTDTQYF; DNA: TGCGCCAGCAGCTTGGGGCAGGGAGGCACAGATACGCAGTATTTT
size: -; V: TRBV4-3; D: TRBD2; J: TRBJ2-2; CDR3: CASSQALADTGELFF; DNA: TGCGCCAGCAGCCAAGCCCTAGCGGACACCGGGGAGCTGTTTTTT
size: -; V: TRBV11-2; D: -; J: TRBJ2-2; CDR3: CASIPISGYTGELFF; DNA: TGTGCCAGCATCCCCATCTCGGGGTACACCGGGGAGCTGTTTTTT
size: -; V: TRBV19; D: TRBD1; J: TRBJ2-7; CDR3: CASSRNTGGDTSYEQYF; DNA: TGTGCCAGTAGTAGAAACACAGGGGGCGATACTTCCTACGAGCAGTACTTC
size: -; V: TRBV18; D: -; J: TRBJ2-1; CDR3: CASSPQGSSYNEQFF; DNA: TGTGCCAGCTCACCGCAGGGTAGCTCCTACAATGAGCAGTTCTTC
size: -; V: TRBV11-3; D: -; J: TRBJ2-1; CDR3: CASSPPSTNEQFF; DNA: TGTGCCAGCAGCCCTCCTAGCACCAATGAGCAGTTCTTC
size: -; V: TRBV5-1; D: -; J: TRBJ2-2; CDR3: CASSLYRDTGELFF; DNA: TGCGCCAGCAGCTTATACAGGGACACCGGGGAGCTGTTTTTT
size: -; V: TRBV5-8; D: -; J: TRBJ2-3; CDR3: CASSSPGPPGTDTQYF; DNA: TGTGCCAGCAGCTCCCCGGGGCCTCCGGGCACAGATACGCAGTATTTT
size: -; V: TRBV5-1; D: -; J: TRBJ1-5; CDR3: CASSAGTENQPQHF; DNA: TGCGCCAGCAGCGCCGGGACGGAGAATCAGCCCCAGCATTTT
size: once; V: TRBV28; D: TRBD2; J: TRBJ2-7; CDR3: CASSLTSGGGGVRGQYF; DNA: TGTGCCAGCAGTTTGACTAGCGGGGGCGGGGGGGTACGCGGGCAGTACTTC
size: -; V: TRBV7-8; D: -; J: TRBJ2-7; CDR3: CASSLVRTGGVSYEQYF; DNA: TGTGCCAGCAGCTTAGTCCGAACAGGTGGGGTCTCCTACGAGCAGTACTTC
size: once; V: TRBV9; D: -; J: TRBJ2-7; CDR3: CASSGVRSYEQYF; DNA: TGTGCCAGCAGCGGAGTCCGGAGCTACGAGCAGTACTTC
size: -; V: TRBV9; D: -; J: TRBJ1-3; CDR3: CASSVLDAVRGNTIYF; DNA: TGTGCCAGCAGCGTATTGGACGCGGTACGTGGAAACACCATATATTTT
size: -; V: TRBV29-1; D: TRBD2; J: TRBJ2-2; CDR3: CSARTSGVTGELFF; DNA: TGCAGCGCTAGGACTAGCGGGGTCACCGGGGAGCTGTTTTTT
size: -; V: TRBV12-5; D: -; J: TRBJ2-3; CDR3: CASGLVRGTLTDTQYF; DNA: TGTGCTAGTGGTTTGGTACGAGGGACCCTGACAGATACGCAGTATTTT
size: -; V: TRBV10-1; D: TRBD2; J: TRBJ2-3; CDR3: CASSARTAGVSGTDTQYF; DNA: TGCGCCAGCAGTGCCCGCACAGCGGGGGTTTCTGGCACAGATACGCAGTATTTT
size: few; V: TRBV19; D: -; J: TRBJ1-6; CDR3: CASSIGIYNSPLHF; DNA: TGTGCCAGTAGTATTGGGATTTATAATTCACCCCTCCACTTT